The source of this TCR beta chain is a study of tumor and adjacent non-tumor tissue in lung cancer. This sample's RNA came from whole unsorted tissue. The library came from three nested PCR rounds adapted from ARM-PCR protocols. TCRdb called the multiplex PCR reads again in MiXCR, with one record for every CDR3 protein. The repertoire holds around 120,000 distinct CDR3 sequences, with approximately 66% as singletons. Germline V gene sequence: CDR1 SGHAT, CDR2 FQNNGV. This CDR3 is built from 12 residues. About this clonotype itself: One end of the junction is discordant with germline, which a read error may explain.

Sequencing was done on a sample of lung tumor tissue. The source is a man in his thirties or forties with non-small cell lung cancer. This chain uses TRBV11-2 with TRBJ2-7; D is perhaps TRBD2 (5 bases). In DNA, the CDR3 is TGTTCCAGCAACCACGGGTCGGGAGAGCAGTACTTC. Protein product: CSSNHGSGEQYF.